The sequence of this T cell receptor (beta chain) was determined in a study of shared clonotypes between healthy human individuals. Caucasian adults living in Nashville, Tennessee, provided all samples. CDR1 is MDHEN and CDR2 is SYDVKM in the germline V gene. The CDR3 spans 15 residues. The ends were cut back, 2 bases at V and 2 bases at J, with 11 bases in the middle. Data came from immunoSEQ multiplex PCR; TCRdb stores just in-frame clones and leaves some out. The sample has about 2.3 million clones, 85% to 95% seen once. This clone was picked up one time. No antigen is known for it. General study results and limits: The donor pool, a small one, limited the genetic and exposure-history diversity represented. Shared clonotypes across all four donors exceeded non-shared ones in generation probability.

The rearrangement links TRBV28 to TRBJ2-3, with D perhaps assigned TRBD1 or TRBD2 (6 bases each). Source material: naive CD4+ T cells from PBMCs. Specified subset: CD45RA+ positively selected. The sequence was collected from a man in his late teens or twenties in good health. Some clones in this sample may be carry-over from other donors' samples. CDR3 DNA: TGTGCCAGCAGTTTAGCGGCGGGACACACAGATACGCAGTATTTT. Its translation is CASSLAAGHTDTQYF.